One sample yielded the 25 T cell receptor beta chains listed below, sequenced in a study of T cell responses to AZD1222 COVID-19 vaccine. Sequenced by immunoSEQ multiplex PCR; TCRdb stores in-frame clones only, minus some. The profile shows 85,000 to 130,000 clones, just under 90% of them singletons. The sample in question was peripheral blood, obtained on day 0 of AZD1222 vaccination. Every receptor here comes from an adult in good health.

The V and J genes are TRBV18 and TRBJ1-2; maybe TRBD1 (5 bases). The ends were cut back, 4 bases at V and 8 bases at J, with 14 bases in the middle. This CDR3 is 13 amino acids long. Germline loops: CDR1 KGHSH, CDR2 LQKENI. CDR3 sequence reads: CASSLVVWGGYTF. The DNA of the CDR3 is TGTGCCAGCTCACTTGTTGTCTGGGGCGGCTACACCTTC.

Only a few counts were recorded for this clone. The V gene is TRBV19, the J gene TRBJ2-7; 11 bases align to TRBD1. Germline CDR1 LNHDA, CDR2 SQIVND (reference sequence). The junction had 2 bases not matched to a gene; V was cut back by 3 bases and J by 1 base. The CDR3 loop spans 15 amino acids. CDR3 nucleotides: TGTGCCAGTAGTATTGGGACAGGGGGTTCCTACGAGCAGTACTTC. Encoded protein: CASSIGTGGSYEQYF. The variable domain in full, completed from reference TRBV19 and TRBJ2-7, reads DGGITQSPKYLFRKEGQNVTLSCEQNLNHDAMYWYRQDPGQGLRLIYYSQIVNDFQKGDIAEGYSVSREKKESFPLTVTSAQKNPTAFYLCASSIGTGGSYEQYFGPGTRLTVT.

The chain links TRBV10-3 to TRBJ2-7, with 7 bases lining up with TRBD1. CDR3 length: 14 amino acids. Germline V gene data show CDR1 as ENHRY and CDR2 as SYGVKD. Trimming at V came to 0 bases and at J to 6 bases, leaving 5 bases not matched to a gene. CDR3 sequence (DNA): TGTGCCATCAGTGAGTCCGACAGGGCGAGCGAGCAGTACTTC. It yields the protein CAISESDRASEQYF.

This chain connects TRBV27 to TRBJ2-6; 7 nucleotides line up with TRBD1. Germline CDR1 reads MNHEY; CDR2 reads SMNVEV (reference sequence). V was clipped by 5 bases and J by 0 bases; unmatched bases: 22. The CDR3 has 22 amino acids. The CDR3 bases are TGTGCCAGCAGTCACCATTTGGGACAGACACCCAACCCCTCCTCTGGGGCCAACGTCCTGACTTTC. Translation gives CASSHHLGQTPNPSSGANVLTF.

In DNA, the CDR3 is TGTGCCAGCAGCTTGACTGGGCTAGCGGGCTATAGGGAGCAGTTCTTC. Translating gives CASSLTGLAGYREQFF. The chain has TRBV5-6 and TRBJ2-1; 8 bases line up with TRBD2. The length of the CDR3 is 16 residues. Germline-derived CDR1 and CDR2 are SGHDT and YYEEEE. V lost 1 base and J lost 10; bases outside the gene matches: 13.

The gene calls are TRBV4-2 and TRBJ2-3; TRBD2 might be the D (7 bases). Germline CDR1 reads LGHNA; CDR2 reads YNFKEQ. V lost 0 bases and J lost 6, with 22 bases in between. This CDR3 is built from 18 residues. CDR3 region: CASSQDLAGGPATDTQYF. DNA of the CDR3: TGTGCCAGCAGCCAAGATCTGGCCGGGGGGCCAGCCACGGATACGCAGTATTTT.

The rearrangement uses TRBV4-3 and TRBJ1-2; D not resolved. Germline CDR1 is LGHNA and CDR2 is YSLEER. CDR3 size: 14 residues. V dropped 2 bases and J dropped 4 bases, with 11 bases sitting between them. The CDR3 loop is CASSQRARSYGYTF. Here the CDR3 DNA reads TGCGCCAGCAGCCAAAGGGCCAGGAGCTATGGCTACACCTTC.

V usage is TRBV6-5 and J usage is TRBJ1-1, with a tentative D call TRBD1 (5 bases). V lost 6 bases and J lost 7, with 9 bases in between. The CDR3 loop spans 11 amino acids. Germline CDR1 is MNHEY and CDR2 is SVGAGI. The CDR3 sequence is CASRTGYEAFF. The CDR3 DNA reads TGTGCCAGCAGAACAGGTTATGAAGCTTTCTTT.

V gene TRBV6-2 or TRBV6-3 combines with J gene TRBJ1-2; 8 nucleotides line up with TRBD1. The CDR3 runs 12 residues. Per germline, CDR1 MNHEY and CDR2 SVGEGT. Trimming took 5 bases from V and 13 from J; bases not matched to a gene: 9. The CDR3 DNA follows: TGTGCCAGCAGTAAACAAACCGGGACAGGCACCTTC. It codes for CASSKQTGTGTF.

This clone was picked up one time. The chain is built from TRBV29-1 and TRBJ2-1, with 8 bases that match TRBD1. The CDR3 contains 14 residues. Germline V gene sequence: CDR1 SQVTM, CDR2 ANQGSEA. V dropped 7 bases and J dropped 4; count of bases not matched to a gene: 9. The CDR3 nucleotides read TGCAGCGGCACTACCAGGGGGCGGTACAATGAGCAGTTCTTC. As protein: CSGTTRGRYNEQFF.

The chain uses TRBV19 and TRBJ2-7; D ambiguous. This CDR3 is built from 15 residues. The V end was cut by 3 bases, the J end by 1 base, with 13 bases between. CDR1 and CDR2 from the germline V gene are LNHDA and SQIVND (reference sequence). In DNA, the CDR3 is TGTGCCAGTAGTATGTTTGGGCAAACATCCTACGAGCAGTACTTC. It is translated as CASSMFGQTSYEQYF.

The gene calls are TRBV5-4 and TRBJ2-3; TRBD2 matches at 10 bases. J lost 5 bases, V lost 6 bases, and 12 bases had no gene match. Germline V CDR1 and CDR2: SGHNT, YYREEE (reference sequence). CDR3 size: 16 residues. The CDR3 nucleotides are TGTGCCAGCAAACGAGCGGGGGGGCGGCGGTTAGATACGCAGTATTTT. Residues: CASKRAGGRRLDTQYF.

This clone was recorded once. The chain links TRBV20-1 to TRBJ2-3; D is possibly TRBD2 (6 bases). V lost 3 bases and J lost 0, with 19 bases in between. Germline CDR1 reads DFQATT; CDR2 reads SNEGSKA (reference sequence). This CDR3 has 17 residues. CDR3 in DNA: TGCAGTGCTAGTGGGGTAGCGATTGGGAGGAGCACAGATACGCAGTATTTT. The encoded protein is CSASGVAIGRSTDTQYF.

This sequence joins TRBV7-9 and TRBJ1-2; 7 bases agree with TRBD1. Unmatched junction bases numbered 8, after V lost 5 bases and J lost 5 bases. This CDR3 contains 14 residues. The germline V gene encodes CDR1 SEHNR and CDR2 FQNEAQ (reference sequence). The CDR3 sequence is CASSPEDRRYGYTF. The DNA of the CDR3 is TGTGCCAGCAGCCCTGAGGACAGGCGATATGGCTACACCTTC.

The CDR3 coding sequence is TGCAGCGTTGAGAGGGGCGGTGGTGATAACACCTTC. Translated: CSVERGGGDNTF. The rearrangement links TRBV29-1 to TRBJ1-2; D perhaps matches TRBD1 (5 bases). V lost 3 bases and J 12 bases, leaving 17 bases between the germline ends. Germline V gives CDR1 SQVTM, CDR2 ANQGSEA. There are 12 residues in the CDR3.

In DNA, the CDR3 is TGCGCCAGCAGCTGGGGGATGGCTGGGGGACACACTGAAGCTTTCTTT. It yields the protein CASSWGMAGGHTEAFF. The chain has TRBV5-1 and TRBJ1-1; D is perhaps TRBD1 (5 bases). This CDR3 contains 16 residues. The ends were cut back, 3 bases at V and 3 bases at J, with 18 bases in the middle. Germline CDR1 and CDR2: SGHRS and YFSETQ.

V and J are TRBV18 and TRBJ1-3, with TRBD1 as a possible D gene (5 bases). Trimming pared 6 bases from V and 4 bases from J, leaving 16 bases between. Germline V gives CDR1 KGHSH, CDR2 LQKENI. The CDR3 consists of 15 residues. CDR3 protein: CASSRTGDSGNTIYF. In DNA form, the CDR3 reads TGTGCCAGCTCTCGGACTGGAGACAGCGGAAACACCATATATTTT. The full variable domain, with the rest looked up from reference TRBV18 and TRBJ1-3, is NAGVMQNPRHLVRRRGQEARLRCSPMKGHSHVYWYRQLPEEGLKFMVYLQKENIIDESGMPKERFSAEFPKEGPSILRIQQVVRGDSAAYFCASSRTGDSGNTIYFGEGSWLTVV.

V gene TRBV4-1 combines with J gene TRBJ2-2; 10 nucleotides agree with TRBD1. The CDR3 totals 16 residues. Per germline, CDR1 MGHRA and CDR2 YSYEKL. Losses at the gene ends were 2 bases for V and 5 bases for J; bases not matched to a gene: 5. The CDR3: CASSQILGQGTGELFF. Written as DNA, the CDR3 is TGCGCCAGCAGCCAAATCTTGGGACAGGGGACCGGGGAGCTGTTTTTT.

CDR3 in DNA: TGTGCCAGCAGTCCTCGGACGTCAACTAATGAAAAACTGTTTTTT. It encodes CASSPRTSTNEKLFF. The J gene is TRBJ1-4, the V gene TRBV7-8, with D hard to call. CDR3 length equals 15 residues. V lost 6 bases, J lost 0 bases, and 11 bases lay in between. The germline gives CDR1 SGHVS, CDR2 FQNEAQ.

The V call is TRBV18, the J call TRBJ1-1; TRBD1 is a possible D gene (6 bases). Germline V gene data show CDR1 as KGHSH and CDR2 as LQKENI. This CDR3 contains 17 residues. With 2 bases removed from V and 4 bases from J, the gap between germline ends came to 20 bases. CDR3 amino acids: CASSPGGHTEGSTEAFF. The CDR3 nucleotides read TGTGCCAGCTCACCAGGGGGACATACGGAAGGAAGCACTGAAGCTTTCTTT.

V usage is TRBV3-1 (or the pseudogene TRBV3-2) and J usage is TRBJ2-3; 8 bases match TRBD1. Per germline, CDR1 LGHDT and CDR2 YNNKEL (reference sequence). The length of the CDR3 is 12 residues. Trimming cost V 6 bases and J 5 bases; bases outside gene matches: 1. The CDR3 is CASRGTGDTQYF. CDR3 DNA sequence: TGTGCCAGCAGAGGGACAGGAGATACGCAGTATTTT.

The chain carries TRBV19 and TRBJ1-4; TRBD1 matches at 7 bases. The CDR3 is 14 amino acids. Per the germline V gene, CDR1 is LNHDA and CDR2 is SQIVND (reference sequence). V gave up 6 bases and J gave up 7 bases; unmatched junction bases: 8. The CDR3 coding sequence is TGTGCCAGTAGGGCAGGGGGTCGGAGTGAAAAACTGTTTTTT. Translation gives CASRAGGRSEKLFF.

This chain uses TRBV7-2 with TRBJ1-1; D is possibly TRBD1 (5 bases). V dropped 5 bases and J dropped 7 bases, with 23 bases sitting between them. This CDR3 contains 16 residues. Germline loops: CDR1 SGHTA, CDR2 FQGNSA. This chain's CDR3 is CASSLQTVGAGVEAFF. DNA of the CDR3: TGTGCCAGCAGCCTACAGACGGTCGGGGCGGGAGTTGAAGCTTTCTTT. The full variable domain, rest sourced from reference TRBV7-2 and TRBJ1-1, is GAGVSQSPSNKVTEKGKDVELRCDPISGHTALYWYRQSLGQGLEFLIYFQGNSAPDKSGLPSDRFSAERTGGSVSTLTIQRTQQEDSAVYLCASSLQTVGAGVEAFFGQGTRLTVV.

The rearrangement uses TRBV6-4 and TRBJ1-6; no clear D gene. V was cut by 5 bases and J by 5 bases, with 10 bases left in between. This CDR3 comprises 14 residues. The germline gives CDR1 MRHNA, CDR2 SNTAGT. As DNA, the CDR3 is TGTGCCAGCAGTCGGGAGAATGATAATTCACCCCTCCACTTT. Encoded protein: CASSRENDNSPLHF.

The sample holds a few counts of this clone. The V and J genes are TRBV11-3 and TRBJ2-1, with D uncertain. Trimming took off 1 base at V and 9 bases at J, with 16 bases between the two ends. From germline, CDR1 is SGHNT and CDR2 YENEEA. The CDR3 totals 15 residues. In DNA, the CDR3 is TGTGCCAGCAGCTTAGGCTATGACCCGCCGGGTGAGCAGTTCTTC. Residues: CASSLGYDPPGEQFF.